Listed here are 8 T cell receptor beta chains from one sample, sequenced in a study of OX40 agonist ivuxolimab in advanced cancers. Measured with immunoSEQ multiplex PCR; TCRdb has only the in-frame clones, and not every one. The sample includes tens of thousands of clones, around 85% of them seen just once. Sequenced here: CD4+ or CD8+ T cells sorted from blood, sampled in a trial of the OX40 agonist ivuxolimab. Source of these receptors: an adult with an advanced solid tumor such as melanoma, head and neck, liver or kidney cancer.

This clone was detected only a few times. The chain recombines TRBV29-1 with TRBJ2-3, with 7 bases identical to TRBD1. V dropped 7 bases and J dropped 0; count of bases not matched to a gene: 10. The CDR3 totals 15 residues. Germline assignment: CDR1 SQVTM and CDR2 ANQGSEA. The CDR3 DNA is TGCAGCGGATCCGGGACAGCCATGAGCACAGATACGCAGTATTTT. It encodes CSGSGTAMSTDTQYF.

The chain employs TRBV7-8 and TRBJ2-5; D possibly matches TRBD1 or TRBD2 (7 bases each). The better agreement between TRBJ2-7 and the DNA end casts doubt on the J call. The CDR3 is 15 amino acids. The germline V gene encodes CDR1 SGHVS and CDR2 FQNEAQ. CDR3 nucleotides: TGTGCCAGCAGCCCGACAGGGACTATCATCTACGAGCAGTACTTC. Its protein is CASSPTGTIIYEQYF.

The V and J genes are TRBV6-5 and TRBJ1-2; no clear D gene. CDR1 MNHEY and CDR2 SVGAGI come from the germline V gene. The CDR3 covers 14 residues. Trimming took off 5 bases at V and 4 bases at J, with 14 bases between the two ends. CDR3 DNA sequence: TGTGCCAGCAGTGCTCCCCGGCACCCCTATGGCTACACCTTC. It encodes CASSAPRHPYGYTF.

The chain couples TRBV5-4 to TRBJ1-1; the D is unclear. Germline V CDR1 and CDR2: SGHNT, YYREEE (reference sequence). Trimming pared 4 bases from V and 5 bases from J, leaving 9 bases between. This CDR3 has 12 amino acids. CDR3 in DNA: TGTGCCAGCAGCCCCAAGGGTACTGAAGCTTTCTTT. As protein: CASSPKGTEAFF.

This clone is a singleton in its sample. The chain is built from TRBV29-1 and TRBJ2-3, with TRBD2 matching over 7 bases. The CDR3 is 14 amino acids. Germline V lookup: CDR1 SQVTM, CDR2 ANQGSEA. The J segment lost 3 bases and the V segment lost 7 bases, leaving 10 bases of the junction unmatched. CDR3 DNA: TGCAGCGCAATTGCGGGAGTGGGTACAGATACGCAGTATTTT. Translating gives CSAIAGVGTDTQYF.

This clone occurred a few times. V and J are TRBV10-3 and TRBJ1-2; 9 bases match TRBD1. CDR3 size: 14 residues. Germline lookup yields CDR1 ENHRY and CDR2 SYGVKD. Unmatched junction bases numbered 8, after V lost 7 bases and J lost 5 bases. The CDR3, as DNA: TGTGCCATCAAGGGGGACAGGGTCGGGTATGGCTACACCTTC. It translates to CAIKGDRVGYGYTF.

The chain has TRBV9 and TRBJ2-2, with a weak D call TRBD1 (6 bases). In germline, CDR1 is SGDLS, CDR2 YYNGEE. Between the trimmed V and J ends, which lost 0 bases and 0 bases, there was a span of 18 bases. The CDR3 loop spans 19 amino acids. The CDR3 coding sequence is TGTGCCAGCAGCGTAGCAAAGATTTCCGGGACAACGAACACCGGGGAGCTGTTTTTT. It specifies CASSVAKISGTTNTGELFF. Looking up the rest from reference TRBV9 and TRBJ2-2 gives the full variable domain: DSGVTQTPKHLITATGQRVTLRCSPRSGDLSVYWYQQSLDQGLQFLIQYYNGEERAKGNILERFSAQQFPDLHSELNLSSLELGDSALYFCASSVAKISGTTNTGELFFGEGSRLTVL.

CDR3 DNA sequence: TGTGCCAGCAGCCCTCGAGGAAGGGGAGAGACCCAGTACTTC. This sequence encodes CASSPRGRGETQYF. V gene TRBV7-9 combines with J gene TRBJ2-5; D may be TRBD1 (5 bases). Trimming left V 5 bases short and J 4 bases short, with 14 bases between. CDR1 SEHNR and CDR2 FQNEAQ come from the germline V gene (reference sequence). The CDR3 loop spans 14 amino acids.